These T cell receptor beta chains were read from a single sample in a study of identical twins' blood T cells. TCRdb recomputed calls from the 5' RACE reads with MiXCR, one row per CDR3 protein. Here the sample spans about 370,000 distinct CDR3 sequences, 28% being singletons. Sequenced sample: PBMCs. These receptors came from a woman aged 18-55 years in good health. The conserved cysteine and the conserved F or W are not part of the CDR3 here.

CDR3aa: ASSPGPILSGNTIY
j_gene: TRBJ1-3
v_gene: TRBV7-3

CDR3aa: VSTMGEILSYEQY
j_gene: TRBJ2-7
v_gene: TRBV7-9

CDR3aa: SARPGLAGALYTGTQY
j_gene: TRBJ2-3
v_gene: TRBV20-1

CDR3aa: ASKKEGAGHTEAF
j_gene: TRBJ1-1
v_gene: TRBV27

CDR3aa: ASSYVGGEKLF
j_gene: TRBJ1-4
v_gene: TRBV6-2/TRBV6-3

CDR3aa: ASSVPGQGAEQY
j_gene: TRBJ2-7
v_gene: TRBV7-9

CDR3aa: ASSLVIHGYT
j_gene: TRBJ1-2
v_gene: TRBV7-9

CDR3aa: ASSLGATPGYT
j_gene: TRBJ1-2
v_gene: TRBV28

CDR3aa: ASSPRVLTEAS
j_gene: TRBJ1-1
v_gene: TRBV5-1

CDR3aa: ASTRGMNEQF
j_gene: TRBJ2-1
v_gene: TRBV7-2

CDR3aa: ASILGLAGGPSQF
j_gene: TRBJ2-1
v_gene: TRBV4-3

CDR3aa: ASSLEGSGNTVY
j_gene: TRBJ1-3
v_gene: TRBV5-1

CDR3aa: ASSLGGRGLREKLF
j_gene: TRBJ1-4
v_gene: TRBV5-6

CDR3aa: SALTGGGHYEQY
j_gene: TRBJ2-7
v_gene: TRBV20-1

CDR3aa: ASSYSGGANVLT
j_gene: TRBJ2-6
v_gene: TRBV6-5

CDR3aa: SAWGGGEQETQY
j_gene: TRBJ2-5
v_gene: TRBV20-1

CDR3aa: ASSYGRGEPQH
j_gene: TRBJ1-5
v_gene: TRBV6-5

CDR3aa: SARALAGGPSYNEQF
j_gene: TRBJ2-1
v_gene: TRBV20-1

CDR3aa: ASSPQQGGTEAF
j_gene: TRBJ1-1
v_gene: TRBV18

CDR3aa: SANRDNEQF
j_gene: TRBJ2-1
v_gene: TRBV29-1

CDR3aa: ASSDRGRTGELF
j_gene: TRBJ2-2
v_gene: TRBV11-2

CDR3aa: AIGWKTEAF
j_gene: TRBJ1-1
v_gene: TRBV10-3

CDR3aa: ASRVAGVWTDTQY
j_gene: TRBJ2-3
v_gene: TRBV7-2

CDR3aa: ASSRPAGTDTQY
j_gene: TRBJ2-3
v_gene: TRBV12-3/TRBV12-4

CDR3aa: ARRTGSNQPQH
j_gene: TRBJ1-5
v_gene: TRBV19

CDR3aa: ARTGNLNTGELF
j_gene: TRBJ2-2
v_gene: TRBV21-1

CDR3aa: AISPGQGAYGYT
j_gene: TRBJ1-2
v_gene: TRBV19

CDR3aa: SARDSTPSGSPYEQY
j_gene: TRBJ2-7
v_gene: TRBV20-1

CDR3aa: ASGLGGRNEQY
j_gene: TRBJ2-7
v_gene: TRBV6-6

CDR3aa: ASSYSQRSPERKLF
j_gene: TRBJ1-4
v_gene: TRBV6-2/TRBV6-3

CDR3aa: ASSFSGPNEKLF
j_gene: TRBJ1-4
v_gene: TRBV28

CDR3aa: SASRGQFNNEQF
j_gene: TRBJ2-1
v_gene: TRBV20-1

CDR3aa: ASRIVGGNYGYT
j_gene: TRBJ1-2
v_gene: TRBV5-4

CDR3aa: ASYESPNTGELF
j_gene: TRBJ2-2
v_gene: TRBV5-1

CDR3aa: ASSVQSTEAF
j_gene: TRBJ1-1
v_gene: TRBV7-9

CDR3aa: ASSSGQPGDTQY
j_gene: TRBJ2-3
v_gene: TRBV6-2/TRBV6-3

CDR3aa: SARGMKGYYEQY
j_gene: TRBJ2-7
v_gene: TRBV20-1

CDR3aa: ASSWIGMAAPDGNTIY
j_gene: TRBJ1-3
v_gene: TRBV7-9

CDR3aa: SASREGRIGELF
j_gene: TRBJ2-2
v_gene: TRBV20-1

CDR3aa: ASSLQGASQPQH
j_gene: TRBJ1-5
v_gene: TRBV12-3/TRBV12-4